This T cell receptor (beta chain) appears in the sequencing data of a study of T cell responses to AZD1222 COVID-19 vaccine. Points from the study as a whole: Among the donors, most were white British and more were female, and clonal diversity was possibly underestimated.

Remarks on this clone: The antigen is unknown.

The CDR3 contains 17 residues. The germline V and J ends were trimmed by 4 bases and 1 base, with 19 bases remaining between them. From germline, CDR1 is SGHVS and CDR2 FQNEAQ. The table came from immunoSEQ multiplex PCR; TCRdb's copy has only in-frame clones and leaves some out. In the table there are about 150,000 clones, around 90% of which are singletons. The receptor comes from an adult who received the AZD1222 COVID-19 vaccine. The sample in question was peripheral blood, obtained 28 days after the second AZD1222 dose. V gene TRBV7-8 combines with J gene TRBJ1-1, with TRBD1 as a possible D gene (5 bases). DNA for the CDR3: TGTGCCAGCAGCTCAACTCCAACAGCAGGGTCGAACACTGAAGCTTTCTTT. Protein: CASSSTPTAGSNTEAFF. The variable domain in full, with the rest retrieved from reference TRBV7-8 and TRBJ1-1, is GAGVSQSPRYKVAKRGQDVALRCDPISGHVSLFWYQQALGQGPEFLTYFQNEAQLDKSGLPSDRFFAERPEGSVSTLKIQRTQQEDSAVYLCASSSTPTAGSNTEAFFGQGTRLTVV.